This T cell receptor beta chain appears in the sequencing data of a study of blood T cell repertoires in COVID-19. Study context: Collection of acute and convalescent COVID-19 samples took place in the United States, Italy and Spain.

Participants, about 18 to 90 years old, spanned under 30 US areas. Categorization into cohorts depended on clinical history that participants reported. Authors' processing steps: Counts of nucleated cells, estimated from reference gene primer amplification, were obtained. TCRdb's copy holds only in-frame clones and misses some; the assay was immunoSEQ multiplex PCR. V and J calls and clone size come straight from that table; D and trimming were deduced from the DNA. The sample has a few hundred thousand clones, just over 90% seen once. This clone was counted only a few times. Germline CDR1 is MNHEY and CDR2 is SMNVEV (reference sequence). Trimming at V came to 5 bases and at J to 5 bases, leaving 8 bases not matched to a gene. CDR3 size: 16 residues.

Material: PBMCs or T cells enriched from blood (not recorded which). The chain joins TRBV27 to TRBJ2-1; 11 nucleotides match TRBD2. This receptor was taken from a woman aged 40 to 55 who had been exposed to COVID-19. Written as DNA, the CDR3 is TGTGCCAGCAGTATAGCGGGGGGGGACTATAACAATGAGCAGTTCTTC. Residues: CASSIAGGDYNNEQFF.